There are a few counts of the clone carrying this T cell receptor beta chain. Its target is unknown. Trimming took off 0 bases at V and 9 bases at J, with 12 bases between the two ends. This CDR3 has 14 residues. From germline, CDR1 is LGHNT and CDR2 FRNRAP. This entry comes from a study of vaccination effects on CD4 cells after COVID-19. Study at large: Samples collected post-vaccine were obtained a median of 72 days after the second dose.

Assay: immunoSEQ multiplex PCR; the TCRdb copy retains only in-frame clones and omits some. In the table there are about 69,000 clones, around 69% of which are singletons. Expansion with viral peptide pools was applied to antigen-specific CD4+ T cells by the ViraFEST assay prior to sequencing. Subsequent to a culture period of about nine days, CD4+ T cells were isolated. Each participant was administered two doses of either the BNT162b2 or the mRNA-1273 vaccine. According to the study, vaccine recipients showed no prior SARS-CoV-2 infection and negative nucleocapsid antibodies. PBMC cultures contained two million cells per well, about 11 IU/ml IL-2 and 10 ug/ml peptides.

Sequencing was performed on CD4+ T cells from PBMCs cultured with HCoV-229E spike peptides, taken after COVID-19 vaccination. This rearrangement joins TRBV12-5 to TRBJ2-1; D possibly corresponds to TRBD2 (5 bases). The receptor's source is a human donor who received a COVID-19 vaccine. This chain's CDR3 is CASGLVVPSSEQFF. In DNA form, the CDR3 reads TGTGCTAGTGGTTTGGTAGTACCTAGCAGTGAGCAGTTCTTC.